This T cell receptor beta chain was observed in a study of graft-versus-host responses after intestinal transplantation. Study details: All recipients were transplanted with multivisceral, liver-intestinal, or isolated intestinal grafts. Once they had received anti-thymocyte globulin induction, all recipients took tacrolimus and steroids for approximately 3 years.

Between the trimmed V and J ends, which lost 6 bases and 4 bases, there was a span of 10 bases. Germline assignment: CDR1 LNHDA and CDR2 SQIVND (reference sequence). This CDR3 is built from 14 residues. To release intraepithelial and lamina propria lymphocytes, the graft tissue was processed. Assay: immunoSEQ multiplex PCR; the TCRdb copy retains only in-frame clones and omits some. Here the sample spans about 23,000 clones, around three quarters being singletons. In regard to this clone: The target antigen is unknown.

General observations from the study: After transplant, early declines in HvG clones were associated with peak levels of circulating GvH clones. Analysis identified GvH clones in recipient marrow, with some appearing first in ileum or blood.

Sequences were derived from ileum tissue, sampled 12 days after intestinal transplant. The sequence came from a human patient who received an intestinal transplant, so some T cells may come from the graft donor. The chain carries TRBV19 and TRBJ1-6; possible D gene TRBD1, 5 bases. The CDR3 DNA reads TGTGCCAGTAGGCCGCAGGGATATAATTCACCCCTCCACTTT. Encoded protein: CASRPQGYNSPLHF.